The clone carrying this TCR beta chain was picked up a small number of times. What it binds is unknown. This sample stems from a study of response to subunit inactivated influenza vaccine. General study points: There was a suggestion from the authors that each seasonal influenza vaccination recruits few new T cells.

Each CDR3 protein is one row after TCRdb ran MiXCR on the RT-PCR reads. The data contain about 780,000 distinct CDR3 sequences, about 18% of them singletons. This CDR3 has 14 amino acids. The V end lost 0 bases, the J end lost 6 bases, and 6 bases lay between the germline ends. This TCR came from a man in his forties or fifties who received an inactivated influenza vaccine. This chain connects TRBV12-3 or TRBV12-4 to TRBJ1-6; D is perhaps TRBD1 (5 bases). Sequenced material: PBMCs from blood, taken about 5 days after vaccination. For the CDR3, the DNA is TGTGCCAGCAGTTTAGCGGGACTTAATTCACCCCTCCACTTT. Translated, it gives CASSLAGLNSPLHF.